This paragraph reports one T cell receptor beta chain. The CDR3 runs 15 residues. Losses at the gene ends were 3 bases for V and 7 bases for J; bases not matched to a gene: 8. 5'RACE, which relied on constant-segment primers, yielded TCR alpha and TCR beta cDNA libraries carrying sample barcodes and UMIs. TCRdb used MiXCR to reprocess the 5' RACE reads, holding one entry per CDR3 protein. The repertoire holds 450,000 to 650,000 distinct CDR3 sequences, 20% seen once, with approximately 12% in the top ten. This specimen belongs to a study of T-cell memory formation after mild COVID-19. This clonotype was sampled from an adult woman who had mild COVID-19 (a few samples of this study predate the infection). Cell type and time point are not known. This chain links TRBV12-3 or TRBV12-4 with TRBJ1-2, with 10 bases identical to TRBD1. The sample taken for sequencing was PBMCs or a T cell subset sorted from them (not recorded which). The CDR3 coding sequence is TGTGCCAGCAGTTTCGGGACAGGGGCGCCGGGTGGCTACACCTTC. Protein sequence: CASSFGTGAPGGYTF.